The 17 T cell receptor beta chains presented below share a single source sample, sequenced in a study of neurological immune-mediated disorders. TCRdb recomputed calls from the 5' RACE reads with MiXCR, one row per CDR3 protein. The sample shows 60,000 or so distinct CDR3 sequences, roughly an eighth of them seen only once. Sequencing input: PBMCs. Receptor source: a man between 60 and 70 years old in good health.

This clonotype was seen ten or more times. The chain uses TRBV20-1 and TRBJ2-3; weak D call: TRBD1 (5 bases). Per germline, CDR1 DFQATT and CDR2 SNEGSKA (reference sequence). V gave up 6 bases and J gave up 2 bases, with 9 bases separating them. The CDR3 length is 12 residues. Here the CDR3 reads CSATVDTDTQYF. The CDR3 coding sequence is TGCAGTGCGACAGTCGACACAGATACGCAGTATTTT.

This clonotype showed up many times. V is TRBV4-3 and J is TRBJ2-1; tentatively, D is TRBD1 or TRBD2 (6 bases each). The CDR3 contains 17 residues. The V gene lost 4 bases and the J gene lost 5 bases, with 21 bases spanning the gap. CDR1 and CDR2 from the germline V gene are LGHNA and YSLEER. CDR3 sequence: CASSLLLSRGPDNEQFF. The CDR3, as DNA: TGCGCCAGCAGCCTACTGTTGTCACGGGGGCCTGACAATGAGCAGTTCTTC.

Many counts were recorded for this clonotype. This chain uses TRBV12-3 or TRBV12-4 with TRBJ2-5; TRBD2 matches 10 bases. J was trimmed by 2 bases and V by 2 bases; bases with no gene match: 2. There are 15 residues in the CDR3. In DNA form, the CDR3 reads TGTGCCAGCAGTTTAAAACTAGCGGGGCAAGAGACCCAGTACTTC. This translates into CASSLKLAGQETQYF.

This clonotype was found many times. This sequence joins TRBV20-1 and TRBJ2-7, with TRBD2 matching over 9 bases. CDR1 is DFQATT, CDR2 SNEGSKA, per germline (reference sequence). J lost 3 bases, V lost 3 bases, and 12 bases had no gene match. CDR3 length equals 16 residues. Written as DNA, the CDR3 is TGCAGTGCTAGGGCCAATAGCGGGGGAGCCGGCTACGAGCAGTACTTC. It is translated as CSARANSGGAGYEQYF.

This clonotype was detected ten times or more. The chain joins TRBV20-1 to TRBJ2-2; possible D gene TRBD1, 7 bases. In germline, CDR1 is DFQATT, CDR2 SNEGSKA (reference sequence). Deletions cut 1 base from V and 5 bases from J, with 17 bases between. This CDR3 contains 16 residues. The CDR3 DNA reads TGCAGTGCTAGAGGGAAAGACAGGGAGGCGACCGGGGAGCTGTTTTTT. Encoded protein: CSARGKDREATGELFF.

This clonotype has a count of ten or more. This chain connects TRBV9 to TRBJ1-5; tentative D call: TRBD1 (6 bases). The V and J ends lost 0 bases and 1 base respectively, with 11 bases between them. The length of the CDR3 is 16 residues. CDR1 is SGDLS, CDR2 YYNGEE, per germline. CDR3 nucleotide sequence: TGTGCCAGCAGCGTAGGGGTAGGGGGGAGCAATCAGCCCCAGCATTTT. Translated, it gives CASSVGVGGSNQPQHF.

This clonotype has ten or more counts. The V gene is TRBV10-2, the J gene TRBJ1-1, with TRBD1 matching 7 bases. The germline V gene encodes CDR1 WSHSY and CDR2 SAAADI. The CDR3 consists of 15 residues. The trim removed 3 bases at V and 1 base at J, leaving 5 bases unmatched. Here the CDR3 reads CASSDRGQSNTEAFF. In DNA form, the CDR3 reads TGCGCCAGCAGTGACCGGGGACAGTCGAACACTGAAGCTTTCTTT.

There are many counts of this clonotype. J is TRBJ2-3 and V is TRBV5-1; 11 nucleotides align to TRBD2. This CDR3 is built from 15 residues. V shed 4 bases and J 3 bases; nucleotides not matched to a gene: 4. The V gene's germline CDR1 is SGHRS and CDR2 YFSETQ. The chain's CDR3 is CASSLTSGVTDTQYF. DNA of the CDR3: TGCGCCAGCAGCCTGACTAGCGGGGTTACAGATACGCAGTATTTT.

This clonotype has ten or more counts. This chain connects TRBV20-1 to TRBJ2-1; perhaps TRBD2 as D (5 bases). The CDR3 totals 15 residues. Deletions cut 3 bases from V and 0 bases from J, with 12 bases between. Germline CDR1 DFQATT, CDR2 SNEGSKA (reference sequence). CDR3 residues: CSARWVGSSYNEQFF. CDR3 bases: TGCAGTGCTAGGTGGGTGGGGAGCTCCTACAATGAGCAGTTCTTC.

This clonotype showed up many times. The chain links TRBV5-1 to TRBJ2-7; TRBD1 might be the D (5 bases). The V end was cut by 2 bases, the J end by 5 bases, with 11 bases between. CDR3 length: 13 amino acids. The germline V gene has CDR1 SGHRS and CDR2 YFSETQ. The CDR3: CASSFGQGNEQYF. CDR3 sequence (DNA): TGCGCCAGCAGCTTCGGGCAGGGCAACGAGCAGTACTTC.

This clonotype was seen many times. This chain uses TRBV20-1 with TRBJ1-5; D remains ambiguous. The V end lost 0 bases, the J end lost 3 bases, and 15 bases lay between the germline ends. CDR1 and CDR2 (germline): DFQATT, SNEGSKA (reference sequence). The CDR3 covers 16 residues. The DNA of the CDR3 is TGCAGTGCTAGAGATTACGCCAGGCCGAACAATCAGCCCCAGCATTTT. This sequence encodes CSARDYARPNNQPQHF.

In its sample, this clonotype was seen many times. This rearrangement joins TRBV20-1 to TRBJ1-3, with D unresolved. V was shortened by 6 bases and J by 4 bases, with 13 bases between the two germline ends. CDR3 length: 13 residues. Germline V gene lookup returns CDR1 DFQATT and CDR2 SNEGSKA (reference sequence). CDR3 DNA sequence: TGCAGTGCCCCGGGGAGAGCCGGAAACACCATATATTTT. Amino acid sequence: CSAPGRAGNTIYF.

This clonotype turned up a few times. DNA of the CDR3: TGCGCCAGCAGCTTGATTAGTCCAGATACGCAGTATTTT. As protein: CASSLISPDTQYF. The V call is TRBV5-1, the J call TRBJ2-3, with D unresolved. Germline CDR1 SGHRS, CDR2 YFSETQ. Trimming removed 1 base from V and 4 bases from J, with 7 bases in between. The CDR3 contains 13 residues.

Ten or more counts support this clonotype. This chain links TRBV5-1 with TRBJ1-2; TRBD1 aligns across 8 bases. The CDR3 is 14 amino acids. Germline-derived CDR1 and CDR2 are SGHRS and YFSETQ. With 4 bases clipped from V and 10 bases from J, the junction kept 12 bases outside the gene matches. The CDR3 protein is CASSRNLDREPYTF. The CDR3 nucleotides are TGCGCCAGCAGCCGTAATTTGGACAGGGAACCCTACACCTTC.

This chain joins TRBV7-6 and TRBJ2-5, with 10 bases fitting TRBD2. The V and J ends lost 1 base and 1 base, in that order; junction bases with no gene match: 9. CDR1 is SGHVS and CDR2 is FNYEAQ in the germline V gene. CDR3 length: 18 residues. CDR3 loop: CASSLGGLAGAIQETQYF. DNA of the CDR3: TGTGCCAGCAGCTTAGGGGGCCTAGCGGGGGCCATCCAAGAGACCCAGTACTTC.

V usage is TRBV5-5 and J usage is TRBJ1-1, with D possibly TRBD1 on 6 matching bases. Germline V gene sequence: CDR1 SGHKS, CDR2 YYEKEE (reference sequence). Trimming took off 0 bases at V and 0 bases at J, with 9 bases between the two ends. The length of the CDR3 is 15 residues. The CDR3 DNA is TGTGCCAGCAGCTTGGAAACAGGGTTGAACACTGAAGCTTTCTTT. Translating it yields CASSLETGLNTEAFF.

This clonotype has ten or more counts. V usage is TRBV20-1 and J usage is TRBJ2-3; D is undetermined. Per germline, CDR1 DFQATT and CDR2 SNEGSKA (reference sequence). CDR3 size: 16 residues. V lost 3 bases and J 0 bases, leaving 16 bases between the germline ends. Here the CDR3 reads CSARSSSQASTDTQYF. In nucleotides, the CDR3 is TGCAGTGCTAGGTCGAGCAGCCAGGCTAGCACAGATACGCAGTATTTT.